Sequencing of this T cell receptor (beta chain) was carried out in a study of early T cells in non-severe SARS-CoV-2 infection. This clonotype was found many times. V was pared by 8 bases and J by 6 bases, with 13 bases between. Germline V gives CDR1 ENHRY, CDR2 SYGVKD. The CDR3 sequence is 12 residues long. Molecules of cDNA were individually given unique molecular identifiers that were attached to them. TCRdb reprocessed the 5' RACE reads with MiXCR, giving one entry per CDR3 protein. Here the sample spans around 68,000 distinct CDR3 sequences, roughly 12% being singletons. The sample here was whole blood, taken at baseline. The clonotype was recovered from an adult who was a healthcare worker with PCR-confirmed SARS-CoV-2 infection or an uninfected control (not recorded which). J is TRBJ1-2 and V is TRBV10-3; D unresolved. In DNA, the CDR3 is TGTGCCATCTCCCTCGCGGCGGATGGCTACACCTTC. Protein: CAISLAADGYTF.